The present entry profiles one T cell receptor beta chain with its context. Its antigen is as yet unknown. This specimen comes from a study of Ad26.COV2.S vaccination and SARS-CoV-2 variants. The CDR3 is 17 residues long. V lost 5 bases and J lost 0, with 18 bases in between. From germline, CDR1 is MNHEY and CDR2 SVGEGT. The repertoire was sequenced with immunoSEQ multiplex PCR; TCRdb's copy has only in-frame clones and lacks some. The sample shows fewer than 150,000 clones, 70% to 90% of them seen only once. Points from the study as a whole: Whether participants received vaccine or placebo, their non-spike TCR breadth was similar. Total T cell responses, in the TCR breadth and depth analyses, may have been underestimated. Those who received the vaccine showed greater spike-specific TCR breadth than those given placebo. Substantial breadth in spike-specific CD8+ and CD4+ T cell responses was reportedly seen after vaccination.

This chain uses TRBV6-2 or TRBV6-3 with TRBJ2-3; no clear D. This TCR derives from a human donor who had recovered from COVID-19. The material was peripheral blood, obtained after recovery from COVID-19. In nucleotides, the CDR3 is TGTGCCAGCAGTCAGTCGGCTTCTGGGTATAGCACAGATACGCAGTATTTT. As protein: CASSQSASGYSTDTQYF.